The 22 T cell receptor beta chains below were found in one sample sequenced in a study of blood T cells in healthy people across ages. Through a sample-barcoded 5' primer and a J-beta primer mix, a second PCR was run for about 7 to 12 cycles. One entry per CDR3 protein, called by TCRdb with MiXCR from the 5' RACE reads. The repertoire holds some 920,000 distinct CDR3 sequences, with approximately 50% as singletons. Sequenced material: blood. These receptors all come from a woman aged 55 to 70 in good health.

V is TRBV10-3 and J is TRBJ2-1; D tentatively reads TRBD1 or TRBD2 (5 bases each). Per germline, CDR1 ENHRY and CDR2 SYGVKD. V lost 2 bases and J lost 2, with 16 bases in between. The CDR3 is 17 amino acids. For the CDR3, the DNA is TGTGCCATCAGTGAGATCGACATGAGGGGTCCCTACAATGAGCAGTTCTTC. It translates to CAISEIDMRGPYNEQFF.

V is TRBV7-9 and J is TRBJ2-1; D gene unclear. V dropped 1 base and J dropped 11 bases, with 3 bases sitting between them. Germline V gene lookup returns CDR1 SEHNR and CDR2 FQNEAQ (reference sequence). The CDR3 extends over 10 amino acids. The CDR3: CASSLEKQFF. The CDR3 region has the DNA TGTGCCAGCAGCTTAGAAAAGCAGTTCTTC.

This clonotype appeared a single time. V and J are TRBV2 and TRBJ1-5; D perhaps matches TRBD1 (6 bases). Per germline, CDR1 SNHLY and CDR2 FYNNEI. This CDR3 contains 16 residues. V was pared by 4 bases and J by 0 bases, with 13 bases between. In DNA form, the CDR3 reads TGTGCCAGCAGTGTAGGGACACCCTATAGCAATCAGCCCCAGCATTTT. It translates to CASSVGTPYSNQPQHF.

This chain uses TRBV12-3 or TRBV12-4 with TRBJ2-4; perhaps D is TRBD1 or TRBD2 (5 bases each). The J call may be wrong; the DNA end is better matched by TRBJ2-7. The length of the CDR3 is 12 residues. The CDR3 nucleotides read TGTGCCAGCGGTACCAGGGAGCACGAGCAGTACTTC. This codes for CASGTREHEQYF.

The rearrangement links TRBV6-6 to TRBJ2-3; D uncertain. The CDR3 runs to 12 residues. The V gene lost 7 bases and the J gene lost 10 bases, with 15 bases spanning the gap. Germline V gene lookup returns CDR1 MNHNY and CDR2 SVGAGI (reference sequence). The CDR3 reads CASKADLGAQYF. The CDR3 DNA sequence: TGTGCCAGCAAGGCGGATTTAGGAGCGCAGTATTTT.

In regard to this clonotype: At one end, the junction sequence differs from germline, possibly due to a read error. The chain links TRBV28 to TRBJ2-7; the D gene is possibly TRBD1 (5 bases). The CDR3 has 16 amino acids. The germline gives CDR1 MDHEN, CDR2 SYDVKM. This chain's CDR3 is CASSSTDSAISYEQYF. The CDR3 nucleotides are TGTGCCAGCAGTTCCACCGACAGCGCGATTTCCTACGAACAGTACTTC. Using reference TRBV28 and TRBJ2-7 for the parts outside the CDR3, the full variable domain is DVKVTQSSRYLVKRTGEKVFLECVQDMDHENMFWYRQDPGLGLRLIYFSYDVKMKEKGDIPEGYSVSREKKERFSLILESASTNQTSMYLCASSSTDSAISYEQYFGPGTRLTVT.

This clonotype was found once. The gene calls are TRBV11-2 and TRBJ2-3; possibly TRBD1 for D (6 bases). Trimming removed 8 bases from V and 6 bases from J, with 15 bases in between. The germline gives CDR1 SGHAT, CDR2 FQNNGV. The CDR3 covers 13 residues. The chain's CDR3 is CASGPGDRDTQYF. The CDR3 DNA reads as TGTGCCAGCGGGCCAGGGGATAGGGATACGCAGTATTTT.

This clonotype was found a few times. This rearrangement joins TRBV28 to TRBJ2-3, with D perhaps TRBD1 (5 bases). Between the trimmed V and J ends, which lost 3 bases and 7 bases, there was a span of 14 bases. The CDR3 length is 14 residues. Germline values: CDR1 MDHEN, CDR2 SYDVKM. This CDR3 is CASSFLAGWNTQYF. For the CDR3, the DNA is TGTGCCAGCAGTTTTTTAGCAGGGTGGAATACGCAGTATTTT.

The CDR3 nucleotides are TGTGCCAGCAGCCAAGACCTTGGGGGGAAACTGTTTTTT. Protein product: CASSQDLGGKLFF. This chain uses TRBV14 with TRBJ1-4, with D tentatively TRBD1 (5 bases). This CDR3 comprises 13 residues. From germline, CDR1 is SGHDN and CDR2 FVKESK. V dropped 0 bases and J dropped 11 bases, with 10 bases sitting between them.

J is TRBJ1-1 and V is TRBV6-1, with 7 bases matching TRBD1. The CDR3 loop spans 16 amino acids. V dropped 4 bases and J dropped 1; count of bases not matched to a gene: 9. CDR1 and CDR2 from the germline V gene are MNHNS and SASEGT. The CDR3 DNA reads TGTGCCAGCAGTGTGCAAGGGGGCGGAACGAACACTGAAGCTTTCTTT. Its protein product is CASSVQGGGTNTEAFF.

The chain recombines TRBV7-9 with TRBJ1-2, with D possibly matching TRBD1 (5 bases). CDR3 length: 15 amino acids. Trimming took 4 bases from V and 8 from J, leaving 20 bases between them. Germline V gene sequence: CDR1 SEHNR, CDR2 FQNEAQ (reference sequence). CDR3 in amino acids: CASSSYSPGWPGYTF. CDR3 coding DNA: TGTGCCAGCAGCTCCTATAGTCCAGGGTGGCCCGGCTACACCTTC.

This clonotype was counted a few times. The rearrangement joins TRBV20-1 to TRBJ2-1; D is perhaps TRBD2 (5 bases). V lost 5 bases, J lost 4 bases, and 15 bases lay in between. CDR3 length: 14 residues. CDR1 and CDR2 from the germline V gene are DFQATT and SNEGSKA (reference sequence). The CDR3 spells CSAPLAGDYNEQFF. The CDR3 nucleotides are TGCAGTGCTCCTCTGGCGGGCGATTACAATGAGCAGTTCTTC.

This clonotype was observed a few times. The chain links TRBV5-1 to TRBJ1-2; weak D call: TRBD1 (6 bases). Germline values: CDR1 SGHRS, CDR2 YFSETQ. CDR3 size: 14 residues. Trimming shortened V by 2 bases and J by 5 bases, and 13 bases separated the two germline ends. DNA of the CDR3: TGCGCCAGCAGCTTAGGACAGCCCGCGTATGGCTACACCTTC. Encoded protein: CASSLGQPAYGYTF.

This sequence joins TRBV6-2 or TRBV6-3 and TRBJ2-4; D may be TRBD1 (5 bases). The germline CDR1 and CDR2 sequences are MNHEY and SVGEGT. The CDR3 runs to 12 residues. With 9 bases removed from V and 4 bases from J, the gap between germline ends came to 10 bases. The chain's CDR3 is CASKDRKNIQYF. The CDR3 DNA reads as TGTGCCAGTAAAGACAGAAAAAACATTCAGTACTTC.

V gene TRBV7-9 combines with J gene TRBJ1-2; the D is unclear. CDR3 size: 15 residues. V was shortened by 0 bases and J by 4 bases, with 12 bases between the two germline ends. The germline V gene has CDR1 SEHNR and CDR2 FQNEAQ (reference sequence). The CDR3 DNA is TGTGCCAGCAGCTTAGCTAAGGCAGGCCTCTATGGCTACACCTTC. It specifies CASSLAKAGLYGYTF.

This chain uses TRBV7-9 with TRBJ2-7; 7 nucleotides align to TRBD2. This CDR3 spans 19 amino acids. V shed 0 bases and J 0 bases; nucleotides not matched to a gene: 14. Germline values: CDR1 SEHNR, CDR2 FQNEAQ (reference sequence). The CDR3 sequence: CASSLAPRSRAGLSYEQYF. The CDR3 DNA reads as TGTGCCAGCAGCTTAGCCCCTCGAAGTCGAGCGGGACTCTCCTACGAGCAGTACTTC.

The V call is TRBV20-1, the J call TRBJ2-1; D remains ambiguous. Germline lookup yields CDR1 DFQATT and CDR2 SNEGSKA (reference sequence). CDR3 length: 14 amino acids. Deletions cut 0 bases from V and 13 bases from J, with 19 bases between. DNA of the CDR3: TGCAGTGCTAGAGATGGTCTAGAGGCAGACGCTCAGTTCTTC. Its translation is CSARDGLEADAQFF.

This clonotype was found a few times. The CDR3 reads CSVGTSGSRTDTQYF. In nucleotides, the CDR3 is TGCAGCGTTGGGACTAGCGGGAGTCGCACAGATACGCAGTATTTT. The J gene is TRBJ2-3, the V gene TRBV29-1; 13 bases are shared with TRBD2. Germline V CDR1 and CDR2: SQVTM, ANQGSEA. This CDR3 spans 15 amino acids. The ends lost 4 bases at V and 1 base at J; junction bases unmatched: 2.

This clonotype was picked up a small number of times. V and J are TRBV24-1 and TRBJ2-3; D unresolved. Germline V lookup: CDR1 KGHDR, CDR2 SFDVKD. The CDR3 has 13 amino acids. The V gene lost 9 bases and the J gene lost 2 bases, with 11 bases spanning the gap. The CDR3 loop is CATAGDPTDTQYF. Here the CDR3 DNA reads TGTGCCACCGCCGGCGACCCCACAGATACGCAGTATTTT.

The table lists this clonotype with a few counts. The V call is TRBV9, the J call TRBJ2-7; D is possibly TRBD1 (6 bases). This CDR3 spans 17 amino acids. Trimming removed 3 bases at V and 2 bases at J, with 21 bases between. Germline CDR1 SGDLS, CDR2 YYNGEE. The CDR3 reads CASSAGLTGGFTYEQYF. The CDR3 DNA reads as TGTGCCAGCAGCGCGGGGCTTACTGGGGGCTTCACCTACGAGCAGTACTTC.

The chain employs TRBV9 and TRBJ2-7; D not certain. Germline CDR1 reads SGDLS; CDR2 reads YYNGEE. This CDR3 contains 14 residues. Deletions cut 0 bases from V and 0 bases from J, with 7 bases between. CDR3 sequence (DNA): TGTGCCAGCAGCGTAGGGCCAGGCTCCTACGAGCAGTACTTC. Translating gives CASSVGPGSYEQYF.

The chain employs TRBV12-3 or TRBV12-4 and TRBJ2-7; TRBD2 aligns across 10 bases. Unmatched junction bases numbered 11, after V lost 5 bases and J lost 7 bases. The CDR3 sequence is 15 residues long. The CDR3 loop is CASSHSSGSSVEQYF. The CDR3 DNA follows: TGTGCCAGCAGTCACTCTAGCGGGAGCTCAGTTGAGCAGTACTTC.